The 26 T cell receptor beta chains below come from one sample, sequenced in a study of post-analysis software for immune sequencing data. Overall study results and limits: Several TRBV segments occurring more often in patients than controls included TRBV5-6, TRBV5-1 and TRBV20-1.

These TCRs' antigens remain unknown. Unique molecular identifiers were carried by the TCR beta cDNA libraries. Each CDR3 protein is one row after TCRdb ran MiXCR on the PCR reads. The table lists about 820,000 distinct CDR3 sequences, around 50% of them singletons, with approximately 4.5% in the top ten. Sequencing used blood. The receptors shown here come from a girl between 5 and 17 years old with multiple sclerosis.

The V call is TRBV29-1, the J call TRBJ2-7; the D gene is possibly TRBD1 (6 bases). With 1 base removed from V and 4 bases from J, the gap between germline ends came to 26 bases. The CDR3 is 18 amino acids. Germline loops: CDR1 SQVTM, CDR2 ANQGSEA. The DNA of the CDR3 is TGCAGCGTTGAAGGCCAGGATCACAGGGAAAATAGGGTGTACGAGCAGTACTTC. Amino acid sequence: CSVEGQDHRENRVYEQYF.

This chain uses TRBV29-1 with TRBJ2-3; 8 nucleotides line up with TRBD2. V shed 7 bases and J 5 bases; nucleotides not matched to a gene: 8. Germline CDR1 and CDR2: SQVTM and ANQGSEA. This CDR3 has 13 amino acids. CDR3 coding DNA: TGCAGCGGTGGGGGAGCGGGGGAAGATACGCAGTATTTT. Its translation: CSGGGAGEDTQYF.

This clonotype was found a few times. The CDR3 sequence is CSVAGQPIYEQYF. CDR3 nucleotides: TGCAGCGTCGCGGGACAGCCCATTTACGAGCAGTACTTC. The chain has TRBV29-1 and TRBJ2-7; D possibly corresponds to TRBD1 (7 bases). The CDR3 is 13 amino acids. V gave up 6 bases and J gave up 4 bases, with 16 bases separating them. The germline V gene encodes CDR1 SQVTM and CDR2 ANQGSEA.

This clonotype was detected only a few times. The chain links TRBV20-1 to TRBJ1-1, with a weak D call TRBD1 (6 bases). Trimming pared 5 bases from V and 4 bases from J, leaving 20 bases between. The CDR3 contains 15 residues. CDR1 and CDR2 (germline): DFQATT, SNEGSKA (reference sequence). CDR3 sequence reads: CSAGTTHTGFTEAFF. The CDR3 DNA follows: TGCAGTGCTGGAACCACGCATACAGGGTTCACTGAAGCTTTCTTT.

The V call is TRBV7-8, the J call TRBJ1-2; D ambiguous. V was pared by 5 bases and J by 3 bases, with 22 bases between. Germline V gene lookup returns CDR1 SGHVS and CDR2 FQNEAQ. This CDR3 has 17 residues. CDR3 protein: CASSGSSAAILHYGYTF. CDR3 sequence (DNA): TGTGCCAGCAGCGGGAGCTCGGCAGCGATTCTCCACTATGGCTACACCTTC.

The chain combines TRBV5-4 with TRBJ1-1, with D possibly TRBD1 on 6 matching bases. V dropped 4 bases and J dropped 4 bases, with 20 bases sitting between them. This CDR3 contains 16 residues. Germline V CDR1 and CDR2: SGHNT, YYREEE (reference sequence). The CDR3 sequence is CASSVGTSKPGTEAFF. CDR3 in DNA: TGTGCCAGCAGCGTCGGGACATCCAAGCCGGGCACTGAAGCTTTCTTT.

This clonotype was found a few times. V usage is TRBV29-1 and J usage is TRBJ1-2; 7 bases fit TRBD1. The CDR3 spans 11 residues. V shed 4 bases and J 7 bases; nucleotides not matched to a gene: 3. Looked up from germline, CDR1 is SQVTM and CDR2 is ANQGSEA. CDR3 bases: TGCAGCGTTGGACAGGGTGGTGGCTACACCTTC. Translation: CSVGQGGGYTF.

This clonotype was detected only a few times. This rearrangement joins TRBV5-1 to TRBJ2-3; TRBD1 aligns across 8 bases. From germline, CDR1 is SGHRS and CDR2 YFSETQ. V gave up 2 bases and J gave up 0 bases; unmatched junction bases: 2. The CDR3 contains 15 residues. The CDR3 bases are TGCGCCAGCAGCTTCGGACAGGGAAGCACAGATACGCAGTATTTT. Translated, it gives CASSFGQGSTDTQYF.

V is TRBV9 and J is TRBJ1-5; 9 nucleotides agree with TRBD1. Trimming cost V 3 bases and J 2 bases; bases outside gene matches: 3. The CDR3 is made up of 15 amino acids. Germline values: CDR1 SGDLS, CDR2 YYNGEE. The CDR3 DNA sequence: TGTGCCAGCAGCGCGGGGGACAGGGGCAATCAGCCCCAGCATTTT. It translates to CASSAGDRGNQPQHF. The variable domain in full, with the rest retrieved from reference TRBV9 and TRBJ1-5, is DSGVTQTPKHLITATGQRVTLRCSPRSGDLSVYWYQQSLDQGLQFLIQYYNGEERAKGNILERFSAQQFPDLHSELNLSSLELGDSALYFCASSAGDRGNQPQHFGDGTRLSIL.

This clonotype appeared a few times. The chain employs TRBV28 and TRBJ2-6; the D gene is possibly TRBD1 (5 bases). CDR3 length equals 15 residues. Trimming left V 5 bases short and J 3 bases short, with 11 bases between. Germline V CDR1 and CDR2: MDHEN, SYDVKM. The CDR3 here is CASSPQRGGANVLTF. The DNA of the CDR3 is TGTGCCAGCAGTCCCCAAAGGGGTGGGGCCAACGTCCTGACTTTC.

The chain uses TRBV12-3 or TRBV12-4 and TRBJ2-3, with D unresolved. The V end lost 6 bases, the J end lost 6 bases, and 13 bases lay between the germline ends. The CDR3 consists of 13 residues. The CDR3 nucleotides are TGTGCCAGCAGCCAAAGAAGGCGGGATACGCAGTATTTT. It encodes CASSQRRRDTQYF.

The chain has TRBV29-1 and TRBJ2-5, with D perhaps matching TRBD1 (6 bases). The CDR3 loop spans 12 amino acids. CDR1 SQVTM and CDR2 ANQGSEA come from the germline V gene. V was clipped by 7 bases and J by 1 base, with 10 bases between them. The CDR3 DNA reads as TGCAGCGGGGGACACCGCCAAGAGACCCAGTACTTC. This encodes CSGGHRQETQYF.

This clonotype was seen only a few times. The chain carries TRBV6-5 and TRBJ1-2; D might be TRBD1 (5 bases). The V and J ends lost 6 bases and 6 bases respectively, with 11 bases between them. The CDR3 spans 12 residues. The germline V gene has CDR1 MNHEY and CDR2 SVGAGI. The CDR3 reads CASSDSSNGYTF. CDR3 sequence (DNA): TGTGCCAGCAGCGACAGTTCGAATGGCTACACCTTC.

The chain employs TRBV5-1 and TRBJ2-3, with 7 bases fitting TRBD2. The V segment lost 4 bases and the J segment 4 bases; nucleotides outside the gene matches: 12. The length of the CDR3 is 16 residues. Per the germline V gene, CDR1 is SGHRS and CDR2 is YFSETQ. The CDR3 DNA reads TGCGCCAGCAGCGCCGGCTTGCGGGAGATGGCAGATACGCAGTATTTT. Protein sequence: CASSAGLREMADTQYF.

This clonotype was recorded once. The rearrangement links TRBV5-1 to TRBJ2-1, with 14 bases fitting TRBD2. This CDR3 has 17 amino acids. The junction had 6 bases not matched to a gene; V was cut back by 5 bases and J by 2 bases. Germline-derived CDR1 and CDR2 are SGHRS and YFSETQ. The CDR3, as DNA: TGCGCCAGCAGGCCCGGGACTAGCGGGAGCCCCTACAATGAGCAGTTCTTC. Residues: CASRPGTSGSPYNEQFF.

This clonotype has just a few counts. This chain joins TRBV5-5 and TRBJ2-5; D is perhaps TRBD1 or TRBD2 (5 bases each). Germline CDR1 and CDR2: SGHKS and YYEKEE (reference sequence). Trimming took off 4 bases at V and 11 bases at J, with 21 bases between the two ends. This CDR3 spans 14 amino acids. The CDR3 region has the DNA TGTGCCAGCAGCGTCTTGGGGGTCTTCGGGGAGCAGTACTTC. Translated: CASSVLGVFGEQYF.

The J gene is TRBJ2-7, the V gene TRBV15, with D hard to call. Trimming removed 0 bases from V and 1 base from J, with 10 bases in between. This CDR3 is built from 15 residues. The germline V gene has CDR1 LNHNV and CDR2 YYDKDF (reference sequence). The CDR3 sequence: CATSRDNGVSYEQYF. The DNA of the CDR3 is TGTGCCACCAGCAGAGATAATGGGGTATCCTACGAGCAGTACTTC.

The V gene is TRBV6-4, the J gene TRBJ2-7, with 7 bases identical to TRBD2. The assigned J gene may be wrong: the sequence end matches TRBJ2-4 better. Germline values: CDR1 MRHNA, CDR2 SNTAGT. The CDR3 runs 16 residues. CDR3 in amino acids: CASRARGDFSGNIQYF. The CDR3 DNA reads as TGTGCCAGCAGGGCCCGGGGGGACTTTTCGGGAAACATTCAGTACTTC.

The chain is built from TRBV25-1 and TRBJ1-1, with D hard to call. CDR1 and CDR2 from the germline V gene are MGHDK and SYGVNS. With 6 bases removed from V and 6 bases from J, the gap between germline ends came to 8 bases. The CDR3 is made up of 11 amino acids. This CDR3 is CASRRLSEAFF. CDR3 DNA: TGTGCCAGCAGAAGGCTCTCTGAAGCTTTCTTT.

The CDR3 region has the DNA TGTGCCAGCAGTTTGACTAGCGGTAGAGCAGAGACCCAGTACTTC. Its protein is CASSLTSGRAETQYF. The V gene is TRBV12-3 or TRBV12-4, the J gene TRBJ2-5; 9 positions agree with TRBD2. The CDR3 covers 15 residues. With V trimmed by 3 bases and J by 4 bases, 6 bases remained unmatched.

CDR3 bases: TGCAGCGTCAGCCAGGCAGGGGCAGCTTTCTTT. It translates to CSVSQAGAAFF. This chain joins TRBV29-1 and TRBJ1-1, with D tentatively TRBD1 (6 bases). V dropped 6 bases and J dropped 10 bases, with 15 bases sitting between them. Looked up from germline, CDR1 is SQVTM and CDR2 is ANQGSEA. The CDR3 consists of 11 residues.

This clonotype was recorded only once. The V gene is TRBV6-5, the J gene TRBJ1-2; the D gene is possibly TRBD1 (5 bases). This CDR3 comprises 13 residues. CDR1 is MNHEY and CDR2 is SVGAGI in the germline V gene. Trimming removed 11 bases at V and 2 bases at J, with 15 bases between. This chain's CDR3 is CASVQGPNYGYTF. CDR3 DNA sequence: TGTGCCTCCGTCCAGGGCCCGAACTATGGCTACACCTTC.

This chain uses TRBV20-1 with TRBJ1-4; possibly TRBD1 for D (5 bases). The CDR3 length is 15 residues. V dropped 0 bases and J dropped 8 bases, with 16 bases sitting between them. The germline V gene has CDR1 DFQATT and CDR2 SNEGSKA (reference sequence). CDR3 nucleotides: TGCAGTGCTAGAGACGTAGGGGCAGGGAACGAAAAACTGTTTTTT. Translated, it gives CSARDVGAGNEKLFF.

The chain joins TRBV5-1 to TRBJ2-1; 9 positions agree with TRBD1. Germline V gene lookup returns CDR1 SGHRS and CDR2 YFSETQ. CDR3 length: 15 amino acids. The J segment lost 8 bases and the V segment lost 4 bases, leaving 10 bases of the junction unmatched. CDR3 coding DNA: TGCGCCAGCAGCAAACAACCGGGACAGGGCTATGAGCAGTTCTTC. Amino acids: CASSKQPGQGYEQFF.

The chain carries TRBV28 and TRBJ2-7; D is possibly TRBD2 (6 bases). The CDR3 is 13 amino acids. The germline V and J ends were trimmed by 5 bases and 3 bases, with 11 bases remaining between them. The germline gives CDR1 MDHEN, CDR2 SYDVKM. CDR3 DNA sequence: TGTGCCAGCAGTCGCCTGGAGGGCTACGAGCAGTACTTC. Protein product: CASSRLEGYEQYF.

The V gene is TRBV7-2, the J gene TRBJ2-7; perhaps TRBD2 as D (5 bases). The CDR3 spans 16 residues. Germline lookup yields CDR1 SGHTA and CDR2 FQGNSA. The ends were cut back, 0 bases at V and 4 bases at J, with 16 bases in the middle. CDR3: CASSLARSRAQYEQYF. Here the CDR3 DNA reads TGTGCCAGCAGCTTAGCGCGGTCGAGGGCCCAGTACGAGCAGTACTTC.